The clone carrying this T cell receptor beta chain was detected only once. Its target is not known. Produced via immunoSEQ multiplex PCR; TCRdb's table is partial and in-frame only. The data show tens of thousands of clones, under 80% seen once. Germline V CDR1 and CDR2: GTSNPN, SVGIG (reference sequence). V was cut by 4 bases and J by 4 bases, with 14 bases left in between. The CDR3 length is 13 residues. The data are from a study of CD4 T cells in relation to SARS-CoV-2 and coronaviruses. Turning to the study itself: ViraFEST: approximately ten-day antigen culture of PBMCs, then TCR beta CDR3 sequencing.

The V call is TRBV30, the J call TRBJ2-7; possibly TRBD1 for D (6 bases). Sequencing used memory CD4+ T cells from PBMCs, cultured in vitro. This clonotype was sampled from an adult with COVID-19. CDR3 sequence reads: CAWNRDMFYEQYF. The CDR3 DNA sequence: TGTGCCTGGAACCGGGACATGTTTTACGAGCAGTACTTC.